The 10 T cell receptor beta chains in this list originate from one sample, sequenced in a study of shared clonotypes between healthy human individuals. Profiling relied on immunoSEQ multiplex PCR, and the TCRdb table lists in-frame clones only, not all of them. The sample has 75,000 to 100,000 clones, approximately 44% seen once. The sequencing sample was made of PBMCs. The source of these receptors is a woman aged 40 to 50 in good health. Some clones in this sample may be carry-over from other donors' samples.

This clone has only one observation. This chain links TRBV9 with TRBJ2-1; D unclear. Trimming shortened V by 1 base and J by 7 bases, and 9 bases separated the two germline ends. This CDR3 has 13 residues. Germline lookup yields CDR1 SGDLS and CDR2 YYNGEE. The CDR3, as DNA: TGTGCCAGCAGCGTATCCAATAGTAATGAGCAGTTCTTC. Translating gives CASSVSNSNEQFF.

This clone was observed a few times. J is TRBJ1-2 and V is TRBV7-9, with TRBD1 identical over 8 bases. The CDR3 totals 14 residues. Germline V gives CDR1 SEHNR, CDR2 FQNEAQ (reference sequence). V lost 7 bases and J lost 4; bases outside the gene matches: 8. This chain's CDR3 is CASTLTTGGYGYTF. Here the CDR3 DNA reads TGTGCCAGCACCCTCACAACAGGGGGCTATGGCTACACCTTC.

This chain uses TRBV5-4 with TRBJ2-5; TRBD2 agrees at 9 bases. The ends lost 4 bases at V and 7 bases at J; junction bases unmatched: 14. This CDR3 region has 16 residues. Germline-derived CDR1 and CDR2 are SGHNT and YYREEE (reference sequence). The CDR3 region has the DNA TGTGCCAGCAGCGAGGTAGCGGGAGCTGTATTTGGGACCCAGTACTTC. Protein: CASSEVAGAVFGTQYF. The full variable domain, with the rest looked up from reference TRBV5-4 and TRBJ2-5, is ETGVTQSPTHLIKTRGQQVTLRCSSQSGHNTVSWYQQALGQGPQFIFQYYREEENGRGNFPPRFSGLQFPNYSSELNVNALELDDSALYLCASSEVAGAVFGTQYFGPGTRLLVL.

This clone came up many times. The rearrangement joins TRBV5-1 to TRBJ2-2; 8 nucleotides align to TRBD2. Per the germline V gene, CDR1 is SGHRS and CDR2 is YFSETQ. With V trimmed by 0 bases and J by 12 bases, 1 base remained unmatched. CDR3 length: 12 amino acids. CDR3: CASSLEREQLFF. CDR3 sequence (DNA): TGCGCCAGCAGCTTGGAGCGGGAGCAGCTGTTTTTT.

This clone showed up many times. Here the CDR3 DNA reads TGTGCCAGCAGTCCCTTAGCCTCATTCTACGAGCAGTACTTC. The encoded protein is CASSPLASFYEQYF. The chain is built from TRBV6-5 and TRBJ2-7; D gene uncertain. Germline assignment: CDR1 MNHEY and CDR2 SVGAGI. The CDR3 consists of 14 residues. Trimming removed 5 bases from V and 3 bases from J, with 14 bases in between.

The chain links TRBV27 to TRBJ1-2; D possibly corresponds to TRBD1 (5 bases). CDR1 is MNHEY, CDR2 SMNVEV, per germline (reference sequence). This CDR3 contains 13 residues. V lost 6 bases and J lost 7, with 15 bases in between. The CDR3 sequence is CASRGVSPGGYTF. The CDR3, as DNA: TGTGCCAGCAGGGGGGTGAGCCCAGGTGGCTACACCTTC.

There are many counts of this clone. V usage is TRBV6-5 and J usage is TRBJ1-4; no definite D call. CDR3 length: 15 residues. The ends were cut back, 1 base at V and 3 bases at J, with 9 bases in the middle. The germline CDR1 and CDR2 sequences are MNHEY and SVGAGI. Here the CDR3 DNA reads TGTGCCAGCAGTTACTACGGCAATCCTAATGAAAAACTGTTTTTT. Translating it yields CASSYYGNPNEKLFF.

This clone was seen once. This same CDR3 is encoded by further DNA sequences in the sample. The chain joins TRBV6-4 to TRBJ2-3; no reliable D call. V gave up 0 bases and J gave up 4 bases, with 5 bases separating them. Germline V lookup: CDR1 MRHNA, CDR2 SNTAGT. This CDR3 spans 13 amino acids. The CDR3 is CASSDSESDTQYF. The CDR3 DNA reads as TGTGCCAGCAGTGACTCAGAGTCAGATACGCAGTATTTT.

A note on this clone: A far larger clone is one base from this, pointing to a likely read error. The CDR3 sequence is CASSDSGQGAGGELLF. In nucleotides, the CDR3 is TGTGCCAGCAGTGATTCTGGACAGGGGGCCGGCGGGGAGCTGTTGTTT. The rearrangement joins TRBV6-4 to TRBJ2-2, with TRBD1 matching 11 bases. The germline V gene encodes CDR1 MRHNA and CDR2 SNTAGT. The CDR3 runs 16 residues.

This chain joins TRBV7-2 and TRBJ2-2, with D perhaps matching TRBD2 (6 bases). CDR1 and CDR2 (germline): SGHTA, FQGNSA. CDR3 length equals 14 residues. V dropped 7 bases and J dropped 8 bases, with 17 bases sitting between them. CDR3 sequence: CASNTLAGLGELFF. The CDR3 coding sequence is TGTGCCAGCAACACCTTGGCGGGGTTGGGGGAGCTGTTTTTT.